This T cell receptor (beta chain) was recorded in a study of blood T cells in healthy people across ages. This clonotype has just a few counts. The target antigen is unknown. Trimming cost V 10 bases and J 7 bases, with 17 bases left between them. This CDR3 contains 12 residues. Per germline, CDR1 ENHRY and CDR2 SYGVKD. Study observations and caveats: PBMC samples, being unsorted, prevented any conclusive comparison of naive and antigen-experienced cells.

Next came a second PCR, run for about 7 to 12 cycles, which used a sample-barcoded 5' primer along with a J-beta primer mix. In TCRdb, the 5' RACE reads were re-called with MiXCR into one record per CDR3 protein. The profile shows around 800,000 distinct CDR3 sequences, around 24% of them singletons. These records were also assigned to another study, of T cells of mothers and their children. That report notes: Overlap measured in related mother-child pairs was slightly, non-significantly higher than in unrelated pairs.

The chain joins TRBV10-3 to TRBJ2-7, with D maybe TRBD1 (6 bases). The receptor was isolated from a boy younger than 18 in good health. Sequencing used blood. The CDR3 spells CASRPPRGEQYF. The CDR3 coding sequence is TGTGCCAGCCGACCCCCTAGGGGGGAGCAGTACTTC.